The T cell receptor (beta chain) under discussion was sequenced for a study of blood T cell repertoires in COVID-19. About the study: There were acute and convalescent COVID-19 samples, and they came from the United States, Italy and Spain. T cells, B-cell-depleted T cells, or PBMCs provided the cDNA or gDNA that served as material.

Germline CDR1 SGHTA, CDR2 FQGNSA. Trimming stripped 2 bases from V and 5 bases from J, with 5 bases between. The CDR3 totals 12 residues. Authors' processing steps: The assay estimated nucleated cells by amplifying reference gene primers. Produced via immunoSEQ multiplex PCR; TCRdb's table is partial and in-frame only. D and trimming were read from the DNA, whereas the V and J calls and clone size are those reported in that table. This sample has under 200,000 clones, with 80% to 90% found just once. Patients at the Seattle site were enrolled during active infection and followed longitudinally. The origin of this receptor is a woman aged 70 to 79 with COVID-19, enrolled during active disease. Sequencing used peripheral blood. This chain connects TRBV7-2 to TRBJ2-3; no clear D. CDR3 amino acids: CASSLLRDTQYF. CDR3 coding DNA: TGTGCCAGCAGCTTACTTAGAGATACGCAGTATTTT. The full variable domain, in which reference TRBV7-2 and TRBJ2-3 provide the parts outside the CDR3, is GAGVSQSPSNKVTEKGKDVELRCDPISGHTALYWYRQSLGQGLEFLIYFQGNSAPDKSGLPSDRFSAERTGGSVSTLTIQRTQQEDSAVYLCASSLLRDTQYFGPGTRLTVL.